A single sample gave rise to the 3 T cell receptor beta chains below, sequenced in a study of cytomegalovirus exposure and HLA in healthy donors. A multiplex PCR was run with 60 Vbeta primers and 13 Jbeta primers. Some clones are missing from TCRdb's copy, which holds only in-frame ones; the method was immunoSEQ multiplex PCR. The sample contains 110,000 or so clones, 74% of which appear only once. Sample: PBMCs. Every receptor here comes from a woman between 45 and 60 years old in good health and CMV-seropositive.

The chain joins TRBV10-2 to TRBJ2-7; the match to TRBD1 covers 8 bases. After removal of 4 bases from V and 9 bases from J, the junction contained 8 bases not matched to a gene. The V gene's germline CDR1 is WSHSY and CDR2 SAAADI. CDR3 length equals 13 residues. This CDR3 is CASSAPDRVGQYF. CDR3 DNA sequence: TGCGCCAGCAGTGCCCCGGACAGGGTGGGGCAGTACTTC.

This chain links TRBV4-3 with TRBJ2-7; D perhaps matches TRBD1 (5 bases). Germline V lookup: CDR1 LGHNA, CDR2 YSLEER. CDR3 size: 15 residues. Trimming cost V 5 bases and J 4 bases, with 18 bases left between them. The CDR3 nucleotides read TGCGCCAGCAGCAACATAGGGGCTCCTTCTTACGAGCAGTACTTC. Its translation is CASSNIGAPSYEQYF.

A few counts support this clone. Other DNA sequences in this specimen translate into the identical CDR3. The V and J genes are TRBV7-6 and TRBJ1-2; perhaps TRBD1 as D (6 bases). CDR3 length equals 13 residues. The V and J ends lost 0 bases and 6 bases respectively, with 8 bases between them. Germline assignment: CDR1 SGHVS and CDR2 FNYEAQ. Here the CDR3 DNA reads TGTGCCAGCAGCTTAGCAGGGGGGGATGGCTACACCTTC. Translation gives CASSLAGGDGYTF.